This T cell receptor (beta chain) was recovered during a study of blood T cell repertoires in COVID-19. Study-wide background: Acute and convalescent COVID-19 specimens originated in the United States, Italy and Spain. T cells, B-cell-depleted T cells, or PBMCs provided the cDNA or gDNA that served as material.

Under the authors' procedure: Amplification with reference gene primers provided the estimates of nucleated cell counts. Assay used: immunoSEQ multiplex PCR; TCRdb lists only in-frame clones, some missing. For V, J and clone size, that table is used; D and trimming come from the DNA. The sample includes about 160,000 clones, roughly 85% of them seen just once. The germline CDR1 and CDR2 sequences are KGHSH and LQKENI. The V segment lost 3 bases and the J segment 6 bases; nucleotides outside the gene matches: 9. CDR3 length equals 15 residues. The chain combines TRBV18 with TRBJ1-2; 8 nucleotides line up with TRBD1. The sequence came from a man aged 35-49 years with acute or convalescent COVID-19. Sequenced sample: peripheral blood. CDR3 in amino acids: CASSPLDRGSDGYTF. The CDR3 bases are TGTGCCAGCTCACCTTTAGACAGGGGATCGGATGGCTACACCTTC.